This T cell receptor (beta chain) was captured in a study of cytomegalovirus exposure and HLA in healthy donors. Background on the study: Out of about 190 million T cells, an earlier analysis found 117 million unique TCR beta sequences in total. Points from the study as a whole: Reportedly, TCR beta sequences accurately predicted HLA-A and HLA-B alleles in most subjects. Earlier analysis looked at TCR beta V segments, and most were productive about 87% or about 30% of the time. V- and J-gene trimming of TCR beta was linked (in a later analysis) to a missense DCLRE1C variant.

PCR primers comprised 60 Vbeta and 13 Jbeta primers. Produced via immunoSEQ multiplex PCR; TCRdb's table is partial and in-frame only. The sample records around 130,000 clones, around 80% being singletons. The CDR3 totals 16 residues. V lost 6 bases and J lost 6; bases outside the gene matches: 12. Germline CDR1 and CDR2: SGHVS and FQNEAQ. A word on this clone: Its specificity is unknown.

Specimen: PBMCs. This receptor was taken from a man aged 25-45 years in good health and CMV-seronegative. The chain links TRBV7-8 to TRBJ2-1; 9 nucleotides match TRBD2. CDR3 DNA sequence: TGTGCCAGCAGGCGTGAGGAGCGGGAGGTTCCCAATGAGCAGTTCTTC. It is translated as CASRREEREVPNEQFF. Drawing the rest from reference TRBV7-8 and TRBJ2-1, the complete variable domain is GAGVSQSPRYKVAKRGQDVALRCDPISGHVSLFWYQQALGQGPEFLTYFQNEAQLDKSGLPSDRFFAERPEGSVSTLKIQRTQQEDSAVYLCASRREEREVPNEQFFGPGTRLTVL.